One and the same sample provided the 20 T cell receptor beta chains below, sequenced in a study of shared clonotypes between healthy human individuals. As defined, naive CD8 cells were CD45RO-negative and positively selected for CCR7, with terminally differentiated effector memory CD45RA+ cells excluded. Only in-frame clones appear in the TCRdb table, and some are missing; sequencing was by immunoSEQ multiplex PCR. The top ten clones hold 20% to 30% of a sample with over 800,000 clones, nearly 95% of them seen once. The material sequenced was naive CD8+ T cells sorted from blood. The receptors come from a man in his thirties or forties in good health.

In regard to this clone: One junction end disagrees with the germline gene, perhaps due to a read error. The same CDR3 is also encoded by other DNA sequences in this sample. The chain joins TRBV13 to TRBJ2-1; no clear D. The CDR3 covers 11 residues. The germline gives CDR1 PRHDT, CDR2 FYEKMQ (reference sequence). The CDR3 sequence: CASSLDNEQFF. The CDR3, as DNA: TGTGCCAGCAGTTTAGACAATGAGCAGTTCTTC.

The chain is built from TRBV5-1 and TRBJ2-1; D gene uncertain. CDR3 length equals 15 residues. CDR1 SGHRS and CDR2 YFSETQ come from the germline V gene. The germline V and J ends were trimmed by 0 bases and 0 bases, with 7 bases remaining between them. The chain's CDR3 is CASSLDTSSYNEQFF. In nucleotides, the CDR3 is TGCGCCAGCAGCTTGGACACGAGCTCCTACAATGAGCAGTTCTTC.

The chain carries TRBV4-1 and TRBJ1-2, with TRBD1 matching over 9 bases. From germline, CDR1 is MGHRA and CDR2 YSYEKL. Trimming at V came to 5 bases and at J to 8 bases, leaving 12 bases not matched to a gene. The CDR3 extends over 15 amino acids. This CDR3 is CASSKGTGTGAGYTF. The CDR3 coding sequence is TGCGCCAGCAGCAAAGGGACAGGGACGGGAGCCGGCTACACCTTC.

The chain carries TRBV7-9 and TRBJ1-4, with D possibly being TRBD1 (6 bases). The V gene's germline CDR1 is SEHNR and CDR2 FQNEAQ (reference sequence). The length of the CDR3 is 15 residues. Trimming removed 5 bases from V and 1 base from J, with 11 bases in between. The DNA for the CDR3 is TGTGCCAGCAGCATAAACAGGGAAACTAATGAAAAACTGTTTTTT. Translated, it gives CASSINRETNEKLFF.

V usage is TRBV18 and J usage is TRBJ1-1; D ambiguous. This CDR3 comprises 14 residues. V was pared by 2 bases and J by 4 bases, with 11 bases between. CDR1 and CDR2 from the germline V gene are KGHSH and LQKENI. The CDR3, as DNA: TGTGCCAGCTCACCAGAAGTGTATTTCACTGAAGCTTTCTTT. Translating it yields CASSPEVYFTEAFF.

The J gene is TRBJ2-3, the V gene TRBV19; the D gene is possibly TRBD2 (6 bases). V lost 5 bases and J lost 6, with 12 bases in between. This CDR3 region has 13 residues. The germline gives CDR1 LNHDA, CDR2 SQIVND (reference sequence). CDR3 in DNA: TGTGCCAGTAGTGTCGGGGAGGTGGATACGCAGTATTTT. Translated, it gives CASSVGEVDTQYF.

This chain uses TRBV10-2 with TRBJ2-1; the D gene is possibly TRBD1 (5 bases). V dropped 4 bases and J dropped 5 bases, with 12 bases sitting between them. CDR3 length: 14 residues. CDR1 is WSHSY and CDR2 is SAAADI in the germline V gene. The CDR3 bases are TGCGCCAGCAGTGCCAGTTGGGGCCACAATGAGCAGTTCTTC. The encoded protein is CASSASWGHNEQFF.

This clone came up once. V is TRBV6-5 and J is TRBJ2-7; D is perhaps TRBD1 (6 bases). CDR1 and CDR2 (germline): MNHEY, SVGAGI. The germline V and J ends were trimmed by 4 bases and 1 base, with 11 bases remaining between them. The CDR3 has 14 amino acids. CDR3 in DNA: TGTGCCAGCAGTTTACAGGGAGAGTCCTACGAGCAGTACTTC. Protein sequence: CASSLQGESYEQYF.

The chain uses TRBV13 and TRBJ1-2, with D maybe TRBD1 (6 bases). CDR1 and CDR2 (germline): PRHDT, FYEKMQ (reference sequence). Trimming left V 5 bases short and J 6 bases short, with 22 bases between. The length of the CDR3 is 16 residues. The CDR3 DNA reads TGTGCCAGCAGCCACTCGTCTCGGGGGGGGCAGAATGGCTACACCTTC. Translated, it gives CASSHSSRGGQNGYTF.

The genes are TRBV5-5 and TRBJ1-4, with unresolved D. The V end was cut by 1 base, the J end by 6 bases, with 13 bases between. In germline, CDR1 is SGHKS, CDR2 YYEKEE (reference sequence). The CDR3 extends over 15 amino acids. CDR3 residues: CASSLWLEADEKLFF. In DNA, the CDR3 is TGTGCCAGCAGCTTGTGGTTGGAAGCGGATGAAAAACTGTTTTTT. Using reference TRBV5-5 and TRBJ1-4 for the parts outside the CDR3, the full variable domain is DAGVTQSPTHLIKTRGQQVTLRCSPISGHKSVSWYQQVLGQGPQFIFQYYEKEERGRGNFPDRFSARQFPNYSSELNVNALLLGDSALYLCASSLWLEADEKLFFGSGTQLSVL.

The chain has TRBV29-1 and TRBJ1-3; the D is unclear. CDR3 size: 12 residues. Germline V gene data show CDR1 as SQVTM and CDR2 as ANQGSEA. The V gene lost 4 bases and the J gene lost 0 bases, with 4 bases spanning the gap. The CDR3 DNA sequence: TGCAGCGTTGCAGTCTCTGGAAACACCATATATTTT. It yields the protein CSVAVSGNTIYF.

The V call is TRBV6-5, the J call TRBJ2-7, with 7 bases matching TRBD1. With V trimmed by 5 bases and J by 2 bases, 9 bases remained unmatched. This CDR3 region has 15 residues. CDR1 is MNHEY and CDR2 is SVGAGI in the germline V gene. This CDR3 reads CASSLYPGTAYEQYF. The CDR3 coding sequence is TGTGCCAGCAGTCTCTACCCCGGGACAGCCTACGAGCAGTACTTC.

The chain combines TRBV7-6 with TRBJ2-7; tentative D call: TRBD1 (6 bases). The V and J ends lost 5 bases and 5 bases respectively, with 16 bases between them. CDR1 and CDR2 (germline): SGHVS, FNYEAQ. This CDR3 is built from 14 residues. The CDR3 DNA sequence: TGTGCCAGCAGCCCAACAATACAGGGCCACGAGCAGTACTTC. Amino acids: CASSPTIQGHEQYF.

The genes are TRBV5-5 and TRBJ2-3, with 11 bases matching TRBD2. The J segment lost 2 bases and the V segment lost 0 bases, leaving 8 bases of the junction unmatched. CDR1 and CDR2 (germline): SGHKS, YYEKEE (reference sequence). The CDR3 loop spans 18 amino acids. The CDR3, as DNA: TGTGCCAGCAGCTTGGCTCCGGGACTAGCGGCCGACACAGATACGCAGTATTTT. The encoded protein is CASSLAPGLAADTDTQYF.

This sequence joins TRBV14 and TRBJ2-7; no reliable D call. Between the trimmed V and J ends, which lost 3 bases and 3 bases, there was a span of 9 bases. Germline lookup yields CDR1 SGHDN and CDR2 FVKESK. This CDR3 contains 13 residues. CDR3 in amino acids: CASSHPGYYEQYF. CDR3 bases: TGTGCCAGCAGCCACCCAGGCTACTACGAGCAGTACTTC.

The chain recombines TRBV5-1 with TRBJ2-7; 11 bases align to TRBD2. CDR1 SGHRS and CDR2 YFSETQ come from the germline V gene. The CDR3 runs 20 residues. J gave up 3 bases and V 3 bases, and 20 bases lay outside the gene matches. Here the CDR3 DNA reads TGCGCCAGCAGCTCCCCGACTAGCGGGAACAGACTACTCAAAGACTACGAGCAGTACTTC. It yields the protein CASSSPTSGNRLLKDYEQYF. The complete variable domain, with remaining parts taken from reference TRBV5-1 and TRBJ2-7, reads KAGVTQTPRYLIKTRGQQVTLSCSPISGHRSVSWYQQTPGQGLQFLFEYFSETQRNKGNFPGRFSGRQFSNSRSEMNVSTLELGDSALYLCASSSPTSGNRLLKDYEQYFGPGTRLTVT.

V gene TRBV5-5 combines with J gene TRBJ2-7; the match to TRBD1 covers 8 bases. The CDR3 runs to 14 residues. Per the germline V gene, CDR1 is SGHKS and CDR2 is YYEKEE (reference sequence). After removal of 4 bases from V and 4 bases from J, the junction contained 7 bases not matched to a gene. This chain's CDR3 is CASSLGTGLYEQYF. CDR3 DNA: TGTGCCAGCAGCCTCGGGACAGGATTATACGAGCAGTACTTC.

The chain joins TRBV4-3 to TRBJ2-5; 11 positions agree with TRBD1. Per the germline V gene, CDR1 is LGHNA and CDR2 is YSLEER. The CDR3 spans 17 residues. V shed 1 base and J 5 bases; nucleotides not matched to a gene: 9. CDR3 in amino acids: CASSQVYRTGGEETQYF. The CDR3 nucleotides are TGCGCCAGCAGCCAAGTCTATCGGACAGGGGGCGAGGAGACCCAGTACTTC.

The gene calls are TRBV7-8 and TRBJ1-1; D is uncertain. Germline CDR1 is SGHVS and CDR2 is FQNEAQ. V shed 5 bases and J shed 1 base, with 14 bases lying between them. The CDR3 length is 15 residues. The DNA for the CDR3 is TGTGCCAGCAGCCTTCCCGGAAAGGGGAACACTGAAGCTTTCTTT. Translation gives CASSLPGKGNTEAFF.

The chain carries TRBV25-1 and TRBJ2-2; D gene uncertain. The CDR3 has 13 amino acids. Trimming shortened V by 3 bases and J by 6 bases, and 8 bases separated the two germline ends. Per germline, CDR1 MGHDK and CDR2 SYGVNS. CDR3 sequence (DNA): TGTGCCAGCAGTGATTTTGCGGCCGGGGAGCTGTTTTTT. Residues: CASSDFAAGELFF.